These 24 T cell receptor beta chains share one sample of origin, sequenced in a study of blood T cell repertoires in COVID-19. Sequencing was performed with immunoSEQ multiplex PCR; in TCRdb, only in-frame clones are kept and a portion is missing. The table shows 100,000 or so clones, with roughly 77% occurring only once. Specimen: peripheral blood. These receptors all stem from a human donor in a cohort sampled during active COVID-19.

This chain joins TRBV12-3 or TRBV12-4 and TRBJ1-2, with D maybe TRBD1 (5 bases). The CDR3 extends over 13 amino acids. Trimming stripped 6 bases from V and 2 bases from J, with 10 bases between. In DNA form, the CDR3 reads TGTGCCAGCAGAGGAGGGGACAACTATGGCTACACCTTC. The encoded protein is CASRGGDNYGYTF.

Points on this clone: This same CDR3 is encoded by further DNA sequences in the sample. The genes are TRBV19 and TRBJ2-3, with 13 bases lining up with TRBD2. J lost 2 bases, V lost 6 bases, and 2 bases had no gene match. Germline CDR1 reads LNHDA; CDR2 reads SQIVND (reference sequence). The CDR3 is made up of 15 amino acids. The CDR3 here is CASRGLAGLTDTQYF. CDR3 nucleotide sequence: TGTGCCAGTAGGGGACTAGCGGGACTCACAGATACGCAGTATTTT.

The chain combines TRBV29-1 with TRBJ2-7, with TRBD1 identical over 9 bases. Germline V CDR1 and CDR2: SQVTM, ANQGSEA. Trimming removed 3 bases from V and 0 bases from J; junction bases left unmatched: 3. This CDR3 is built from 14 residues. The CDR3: CSVDGTGSSYEQYF. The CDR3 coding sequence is TGCAGCGTTGACGGGACAGGGAGCTCCTACGAGCAGTACTTC.

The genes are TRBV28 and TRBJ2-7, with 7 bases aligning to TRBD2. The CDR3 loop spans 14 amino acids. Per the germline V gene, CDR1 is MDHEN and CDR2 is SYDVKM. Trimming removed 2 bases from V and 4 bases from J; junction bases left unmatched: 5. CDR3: CASSLEGGPYEQYF. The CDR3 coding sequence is TGTGCCAGCAGTTTAGAGGGAGGGCCTTACGAGCAGTACTTC.

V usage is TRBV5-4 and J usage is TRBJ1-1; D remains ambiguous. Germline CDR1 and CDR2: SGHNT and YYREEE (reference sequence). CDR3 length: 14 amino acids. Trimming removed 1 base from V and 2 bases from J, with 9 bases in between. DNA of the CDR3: TGTGCCAGCAGCTTGCCGGCGGCTAACACTGAAGCTTTCTTT. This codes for CASSLPAANTEAFF.

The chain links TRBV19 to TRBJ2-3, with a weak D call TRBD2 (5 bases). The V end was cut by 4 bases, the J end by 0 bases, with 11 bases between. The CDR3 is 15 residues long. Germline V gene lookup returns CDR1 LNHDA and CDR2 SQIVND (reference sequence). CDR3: CASSSSRESTDTQYF. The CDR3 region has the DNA TGTGCCAGTAGTAGCTCGAGGGAGAGCACAGATACGCAGTATTTT.

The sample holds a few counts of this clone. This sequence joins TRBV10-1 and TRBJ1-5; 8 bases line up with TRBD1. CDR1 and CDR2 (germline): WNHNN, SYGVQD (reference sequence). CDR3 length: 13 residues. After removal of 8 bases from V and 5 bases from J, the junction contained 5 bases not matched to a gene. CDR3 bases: TGCGCCAGCGGACAGGGTGGGGATCAGCCCCAGCATTTT. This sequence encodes CASGQGGDQPQHF.

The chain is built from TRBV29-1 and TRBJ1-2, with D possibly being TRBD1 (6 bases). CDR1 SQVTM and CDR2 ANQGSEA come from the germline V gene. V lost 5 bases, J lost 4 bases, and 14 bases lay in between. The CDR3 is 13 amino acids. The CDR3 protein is CSVWNRVGYGYTF. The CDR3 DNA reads TGCAGCGTTTGGAACAGGGTAGGCTATGGCTACACCTTC.

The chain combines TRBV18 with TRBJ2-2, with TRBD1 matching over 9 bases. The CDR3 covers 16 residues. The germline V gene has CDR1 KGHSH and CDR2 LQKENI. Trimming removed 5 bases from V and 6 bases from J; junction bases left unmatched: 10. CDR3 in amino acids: CASSASLGQGSGELFF. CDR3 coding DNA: TGTGCCAGCTCAGCCTCACTGGGACAGGGATCCGGGGAGCTGTTTTTT.

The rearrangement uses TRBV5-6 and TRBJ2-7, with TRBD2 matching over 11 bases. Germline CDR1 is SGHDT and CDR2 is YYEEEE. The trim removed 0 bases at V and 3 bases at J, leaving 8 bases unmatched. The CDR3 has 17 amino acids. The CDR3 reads CASSLGWTSGPGYEQYF. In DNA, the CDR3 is TGTGCCAGCAGCTTGGGTTGGACTAGCGGGCCAGGCTACGAGCAGTACTTC. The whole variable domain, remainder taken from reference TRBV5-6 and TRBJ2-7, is DAGVTQSPTHLIKTRGQQVTLRCSPKSGHDTVSWYQQALGQGPQFIFQYYEEEERQRGNFPDRFSGHQFPNYSSELNVNALLLGDSALYLCASSLGWTSGPGYEQYFGPGTRLTVT.

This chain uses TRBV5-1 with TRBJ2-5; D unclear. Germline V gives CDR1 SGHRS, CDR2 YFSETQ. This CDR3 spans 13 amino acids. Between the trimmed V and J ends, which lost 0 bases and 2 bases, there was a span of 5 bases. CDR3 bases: TGCGCCAGCAGCTTGGTAGTGCAAGAGACCCAGTACTTC. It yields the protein CASSLVVQETQYF.

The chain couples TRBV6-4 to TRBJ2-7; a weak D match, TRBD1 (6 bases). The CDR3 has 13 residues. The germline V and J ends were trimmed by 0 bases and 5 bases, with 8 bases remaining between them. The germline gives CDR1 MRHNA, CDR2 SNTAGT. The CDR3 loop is CASSDSQGNEQYF. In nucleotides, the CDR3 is TGTGCCAGCAGTGACTCGCAGGGGAACGAGCAGTACTTC.

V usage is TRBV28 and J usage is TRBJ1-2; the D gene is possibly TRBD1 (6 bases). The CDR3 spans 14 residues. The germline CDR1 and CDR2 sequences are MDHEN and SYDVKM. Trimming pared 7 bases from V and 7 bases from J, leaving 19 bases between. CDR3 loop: CASTPPGGALGYTF. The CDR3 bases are TGTGCCAGCACCCCTCCGGGGGGGGCGCTTGGCTACACCTTC.

The CDR3 DNA reads TGCAGCGTTGAAGGCTCAGGGGGTTACGGAAACACCATATATTTT. Residues: CSVEGSGGYGNTIYF. The chain couples TRBV29-1 to TRBJ1-3; 7 bases match TRBD1. The V segment lost 1 base and the J segment 4 bases; nucleotides outside the gene matches: 7. Germline V gives CDR1 SQVTM, CDR2 ANQGSEA. The CDR3 totals 15 residues.

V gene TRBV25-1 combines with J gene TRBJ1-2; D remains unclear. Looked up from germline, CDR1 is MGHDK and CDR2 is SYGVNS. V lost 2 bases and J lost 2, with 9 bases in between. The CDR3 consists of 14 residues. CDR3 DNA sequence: TGTGCCAGCAGTGAAGGAGGGCGGAACTATGGCTACACCTTC. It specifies CASSEGGRNYGYTF.

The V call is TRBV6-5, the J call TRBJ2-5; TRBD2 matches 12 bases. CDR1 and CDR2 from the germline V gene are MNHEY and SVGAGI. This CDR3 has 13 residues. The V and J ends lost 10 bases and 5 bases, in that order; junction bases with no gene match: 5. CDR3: CATKLAGGETQYF. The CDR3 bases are TGTGCCACCAAACTAGCGGGAGGCGAGACCCAGTACTTC.

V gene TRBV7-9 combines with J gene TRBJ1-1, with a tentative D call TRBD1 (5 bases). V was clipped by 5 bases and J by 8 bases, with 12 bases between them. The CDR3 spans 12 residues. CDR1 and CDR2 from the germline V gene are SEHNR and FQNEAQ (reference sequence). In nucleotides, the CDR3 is TGTGCCAGCAGCCGAGACAGTGCGGAAGCTTTCTTT. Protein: CASSRDSAEAFF.

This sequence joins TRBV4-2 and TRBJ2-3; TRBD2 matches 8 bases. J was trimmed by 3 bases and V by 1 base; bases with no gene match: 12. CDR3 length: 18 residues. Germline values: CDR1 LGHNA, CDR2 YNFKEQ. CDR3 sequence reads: CASSQVHLGREETDTQYF. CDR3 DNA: TGTGCCAGCAGCCAAGTCCACTTGGGGCGGGAGGAAACAGATACGCAGTATTTT.

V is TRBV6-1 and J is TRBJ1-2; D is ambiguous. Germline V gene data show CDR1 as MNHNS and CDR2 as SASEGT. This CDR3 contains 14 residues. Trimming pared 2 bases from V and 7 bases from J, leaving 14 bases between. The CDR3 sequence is CASSEFEVTGGYTF. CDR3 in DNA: TGTGCCAGCAGTGAATTTGAGGTAACGGGTGGCTACACCTTC.

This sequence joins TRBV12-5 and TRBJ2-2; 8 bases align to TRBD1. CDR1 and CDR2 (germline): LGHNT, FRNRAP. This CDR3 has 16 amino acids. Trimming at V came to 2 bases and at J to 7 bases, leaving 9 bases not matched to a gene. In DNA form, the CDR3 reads TGTGCTAGTGGTTTGAGCCTGGACAGGGAAATCGGGGAGCTGTTTTTT. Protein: CASGLSLDREIGELFF.

This chain's CDR3 is CASGKAGVEDTQYF. The CDR3 DNA follows: TGTGCTAGTGGTAAAGCGGGAGTCGAAGATACGCAGTATTTT. The chain carries TRBV12-5 and TRBJ2-3, with 8 bases aligning to TRBD2. The CDR3 is 14 amino acids. Trimming cost V 5 bases and J 5 bases; bases outside gene matches: 6. Germline V gene sequence: CDR1 LGHNT, CDR2 FRNRAP. Complete variable domain (other parts from reference TRBV12-5 and TRBJ2-3): DARVTQTPRHKVTEMGQEVTMRCQPILGHNTVFWYRQTMMQGLELLAYFRNRAPLDDSGMPKDRFSAEMPDATLATLKIQPSEPRDSAVYFCASGKAGVEDTQYFGPGTRLTVL.

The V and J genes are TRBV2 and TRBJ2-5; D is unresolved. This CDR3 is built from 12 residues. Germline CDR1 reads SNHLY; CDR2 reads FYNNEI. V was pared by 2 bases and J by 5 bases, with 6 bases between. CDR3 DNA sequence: TGTGCCAGCAGTGAACAGTGGGAGACCCAGTACTTC. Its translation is CASSEQWETQYF.

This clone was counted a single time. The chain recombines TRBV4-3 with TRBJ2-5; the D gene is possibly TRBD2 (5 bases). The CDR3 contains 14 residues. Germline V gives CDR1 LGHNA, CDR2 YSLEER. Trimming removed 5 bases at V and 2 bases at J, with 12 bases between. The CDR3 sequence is CASSIAREQETQYF. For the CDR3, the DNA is TGCGCCAGCAGCATAGCTAGGGAGCAAGAGACCCAGTACTTC.

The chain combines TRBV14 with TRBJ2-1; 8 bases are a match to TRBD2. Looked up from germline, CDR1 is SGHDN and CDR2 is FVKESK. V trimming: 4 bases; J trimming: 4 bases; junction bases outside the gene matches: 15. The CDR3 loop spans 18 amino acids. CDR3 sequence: CASSPLGEAAGAYNEQFF. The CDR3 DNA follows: TGTGCCAGCAGCCCGCTGGGGGAAGCAGCGGGAGCTTACAATGAGCAGTTCTTC.